This T cell receptor (beta chain) came from a study of cytomegalovirus exposure and HLA in healthy donors. The PCR made use of 60 Vbeta and 13 Jbeta primers. Method: immunoSEQ multiplex PCR; TCRdb's copy keeps in-frame clones and lacks some. The table has 95,000 to 110,000 clones, over 70% seen once. Study-wide results and limits: For most TCR beta V segments, an earlier analysis put the productive rate at about 87% or about 30% of the time. The presence/absence work took it that sequencing depth was about the same across donors. HLA-A and HLA-B allele assignments for most subjects were reportedly predicted accurately using TCR beta sequences.

The CDR3 sequence is 15 residues long. CDR1 is SNHLY, CDR2 FYNNEI, per germline. V lost 7 bases and J lost 3; bases outside the gene matches: 8. Each of the donors was a healthy bone marrow donor. About this clone: The antigen is undetermined.

The receptor was isolated from a young man in good health and CMV-seronegative. The sequenced sample consisted of PBMCs. V gene TRBV2 combines with J gene TRBJ1-4; 7 bases map to TRBD1. Here the CDR3 DNA reads TGTGCCAGCAACCAACAGGGGTGGGCTAATGAAAAACTGTTTTTT. Protein: CASNQQGWANEKLFF.